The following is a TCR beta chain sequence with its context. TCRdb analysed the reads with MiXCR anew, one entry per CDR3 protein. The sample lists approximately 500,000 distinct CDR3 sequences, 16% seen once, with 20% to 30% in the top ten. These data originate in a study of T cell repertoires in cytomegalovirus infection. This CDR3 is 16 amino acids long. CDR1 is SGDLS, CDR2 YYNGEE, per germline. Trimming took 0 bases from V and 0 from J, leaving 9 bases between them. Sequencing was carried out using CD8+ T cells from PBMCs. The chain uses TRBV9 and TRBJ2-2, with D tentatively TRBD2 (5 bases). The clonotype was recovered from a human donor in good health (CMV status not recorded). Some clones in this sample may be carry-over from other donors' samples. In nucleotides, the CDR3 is TGTGCCAGCAGCGTAGGGTCGGAGGCGAACACCGGGGAGCTGTTTTTT. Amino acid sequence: CASSVGSEANTGELFF.